The 27 T cell receptor beta chains below come from one sample, sequenced in a study of blood T cell repertoires in COVID-19. Sequenced by immunoSEQ multiplex PCR; TCRdb stores in-frame clones only, minus some. The sample records 81,000 or so clones, almost 95% being singletons. Sample: peripheral blood. Receptors were obtained from an older woman with active COVID-19.

The CDR3 reads CASSSPGQGTAYEQYF. The CDR3 DNA follows: TGTGCCAGCAGTTCCCCGGGACAGGGGACGGCCTACGAGCAGTACTTC. The chain carries TRBV28 and TRBJ2-7; TRBD1 matches at 10 bases. Trimming removed 4 bases from V and 2 bases from J; junction bases left unmatched: 8. This CDR3 contains 16 residues. The germline V gene encodes CDR1 MDHEN and CDR2 SYDVKM.

V gene TRBV6-1 combines with J gene TRBJ1-1; tentatively, D is TRBD1 (5 bases). Trimming removed 3 bases at V and 0 bases at J, with 11 bases between. The germline V gene has CDR1 MNHNS and CDR2 SASEGT. The CDR3 totals 15 residues. This CDR3 reads CASSDQGEVNTEAFF. The CDR3 coding sequence is TGTGCCAGCAGTGACCAAGGGGAGGTGAACACTGAAGCTTTCTTT.

The V call is TRBV29-1, the J call TRBJ1-2, with D uncertain. CDR1 and CDR2 from the germline V gene are SQVTM and ANQGSEA. V lost 3 bases to trimming and J lost 5 bases, with 19 bases between them. This CDR3 spans 15 amino acids. The CDR3 protein is CSVEYSQATPYGYTF. Here the CDR3 DNA reads TGCAGCGTTGAGTACTCGCAGGCGACGCCGTATGGCTACACCTTC. Full variable domain (rest looked up from reference TRBV29-1 and TRBJ1-2): SAVISQKPSRDICQRGTSLTIQCQVDSQVTMMFWYRQQPGQSLTLIATANQGSEATYESGFVIDKFPISRPNLTFSTLTVSNMSPEDSSIYLCSVEYSQATPYGYTFGSGTRLTVV.

V usage is TRBV19 and J usage is TRBJ1-5; D ambiguous. The germline V gene encodes CDR1 LNHDA and CDR2 SQIVND (reference sequence). CDR3 size: 13 residues. Trimming cost V 5 bases and J 3 bases, with 8 bases left between them. The CDR3 loop reads CASSAGFNQPQHF. DNA for the CDR3: TGTGCCAGTAGTGCCGGGTTCAATCAGCCCCAGCATTTT.

The rearrangement links TRBV9 to TRBJ2-7, with 7 nucleotides matching TRBD1. V shed 2 bases and J 5 bases; nucleotides not matched to a gene: 7. The CDR3 is 14 amino acids. Germline CDR1 SGDLS, CDR2 YYNGEE. In DNA, the CDR3 is TGTGCCAGCAGCGTCGGTCCCGACAGGGACGAGCAGTACTTC. Its protein product is CASSVGPDRDEQYF.

This chain connects TRBV3-1 (or the pseudogene TRBV3-2) to TRBJ2-4, with 13 positions matching TRBD2. V lost 6 bases, J lost 3 bases, and 5 bases stayed unmatched. CDR1 is LGHDT, CDR2 YNNKEL, per germline (reference sequence). This CDR3 comprises 16 residues. The CDR3 nucleotides read TGTGCCAGCAGTGATAGACTAGCGGGGGGCAAAAACATTCAGTACTTC. Translating it yields CASSDRLAGGKNIQYF.

The chain links TRBV7-9 to TRBJ2-1; a possible D gene is TRBD2 (6 bases). V lost 5 bases and J 6 bases, leaving 17 bases between the germline ends. Per the germline V gene, CDR1 is SEHNR and CDR2 is FQNEAQ (reference sequence). This CDR3 has 15 amino acids. The CDR3 protein is CASSGSGQMGNEQFF. The CDR3 coding sequence is TGTGCCAGCAGCGGGAGCGGGCAGATGGGCAATGAGCAGTTCTTC.

V gene TRBV28 combines with J gene TRBJ2-1, with 9 bases lining up with TRBD1. CDR3 size: 18 residues. The junction had 13 bases not matched to a gene; V was cut back by 6 bases and J by 1 base. CDR1 MDHEN and CDR2 SYDVKM come from the germline V gene. The CDR3 nucleotides read TGTGCCAGCAGGGCAGGGAGAGGGACAGGGTGGTCCTACAATGAGCAGTTCTTC. Its translation: CASRAGRGTGWSYNEQFF.

The chain carries TRBV5-1 and TRBJ1-2; 7 positions match TRBD1. The ends lost 0 bases at V and 1 base at J; junction bases unmatched: 3. Germline values: CDR1 SGHRS, CDR2 YFSETQ. The CDR3 is 15 residues long. The chain's CDR3 is CASSLVAGGNYGYTF. The CDR3 coding sequence is TGCGCCAGCAGCTTGGTGGCAGGGGGTAACTATGGCTACACCTTC.

In DNA form, the CDR3 reads TGTGCCAGCAGCCCGGACAGAACTAATGAAAAACTGTTTTTT. Translated: CASSPDRTNEKLFF. The chain couples TRBV5-4 to TRBJ1-4, with D perhaps TRBD1 (6 bases). V dropped 4 bases and J dropped 1 base, with 8 bases sitting between them. Germline V gene data show CDR1 as SGHNT and CDR2 as YYREEE (reference sequence). The CDR3 has 14 residues.

This chain connects TRBV5-4 to TRBJ2-3; D may be TRBD1 (5 bases). V gave up 4 bases and J gave up 2 bases, with 26 bases separating them. The CDR3 loop spans 19 amino acids. Germline V gene data show CDR1 as SGHNT and CDR2 as YYREEE (reference sequence). CDR3 sequence (DNA): TGTGCCAGCAGCAGGATCCTCCATTCAAACTTGACAGCCACAGATACGCAGTATTTT. Protein sequence: CASSRILHSNLTATDTQYF.

This clone was found once. The chain uses TRBV28 and TRBJ1-1, with 8 positions matching TRBD1. The V gene's germline CDR1 is MDHEN and CDR2 SYDVKM. Losses at the gene ends were 6 bases for V and 6 bases for J; bases not matched to a gene: 9. The CDR3 covers 14 residues. The CDR3 nucleotides read TGTGCCAGCAGACTCGGACAGGGTGGGGCTGAAGCTTTCTTT. This encodes CASRLGQGGAEAFF. Filled out from reference TRBV28 and TRBJ1-1, the complete variable domain reads DVKVTQSSRYLVKRTGEKVFLECVQDMDHENMFWYRQDPGLGLRLIYFSYDVKMKEKGDIPEGYSVSREKKERFSLILESASTNQTSMYLCASRLGQGGAEAFFGQGTRLTVV.

CDR3 sequence (DNA): TGTGCCAGCAGTCAGACAGGGTGGAATCAGCCCCAGCATTTT. Translating it yields CASSQTGWNQPQHF. The V call is TRBV25-1, the J call TRBJ1-5, with TRBD1 matching over 7 bases. V shed 5 bases, J shed 4 bases, and the junction held 5 bases outside the gene matches. Germline values: CDR1 MGHDK, CDR2 SYGVNS. The CDR3 covers 14 residues.

The gene calls are TRBV2 and TRBJ2-2, with 8 bases matching TRBD1. The CDR3 contains 17 residues. Germline V CDR1 and CDR2: SNHLY, FYNNEI. Trimming cost V 4 bases and J 5 bases; bases outside gene matches: 12. The CDR3 DNA follows: TGTGCCAGCAGTGCCAGGCCAGGGGGCGAGTATACCGGGGAGCTGTTTTTT. Protein: CASSARPGGEYTGELFF.

This chain joins TRBV11-2 and TRBJ1-2; tentative D call: TRBD1 (5 bases). Germline CDR1 SGHAT, CDR2 FQNNGV. This CDR3 spans 18 amino acids. The V gene lost 1 base and the J gene lost 2 bases, with 20 bases spanning the gap. The CDR3 nucleotides are TGTGCCAGCAGCTTAGGGGGGGTGGCTAGTAGATGGAACTATGGCTACACCTTC. Its protein product is CASSLGGVASRWNYGYTF.

The chain couples TRBV3-1 (or the pseudogene TRBV3-2) to TRBJ1-4; 9 bases agree with TRBD1. J lost 2 bases, V lost 5 bases, and 3 bases had no gene match. This CDR3 region has 15 residues. Germline V CDR1 and CDR2: LGHDT, YNNKEL (reference sequence). The CDR3 protein is CASSTTGGTNEKLFF. CDR3 DNA sequence: TGTGCCAGCAGCACAACAGGGGGCACTAATGAAAAACTGTTTTTT.

The rearrangement joins TRBV3-1 (or the pseudogene TRBV3-2) to TRBJ2-1; D is perhaps TRBD1 (6 bases). In germline, CDR1 is LGHDT, CDR2 YNNKEL (reference sequence). The CDR3 is made up of 15 amino acids. V lost 4 bases, J lost 8 bases, and 18 bases lay in between. In DNA, the CDR3 is TGTGCCAGCAGCCCCCAAAACAGGGCGCATGATGAGCAGTTCTTC. Protein: CASSPQNRAHDEQFF.

V is TRBV5-1 and J is TRBJ2-1; TRBD2 is a possible D gene (6 bases). V lost 0 bases, J lost 10 bases, and 14 bases lay in between. The CDR3 spans 14 residues. Germline V CDR1 and CDR2: SGHRS, YFSETQ. The CDR3 loop reads CASSLGLAPQEQFF. Here the CDR3 DNA reads TGCGCCAGCAGCTTGGGGCTAGCGCCCCAAGAGCAGTTCTTC.

V and J are TRBV7-9 and TRBJ1-1; D is ambiguous. The CDR3 is made up of 15 amino acids. Trimming took 5 bases from V and 6 from J, leaving 19 bases between them. CDR1 is SEHNR, CDR2 FQNEAQ, per germline (reference sequence). The CDR3 protein is CASSTRTGVDPEAFF. The CDR3 nucleotides read TGTGCCAGCAGCACGCGGACGGGAGTCGATCCTGAAGCTTTCTTT.

This chain connects TRBV10-2 to TRBJ2-7; D is perhaps TRBD2 (6 bases). The CDR3 totals 13 residues. Trimming took 8 bases from V and 4 from J, leaving 15 bases between them. Germline lookup yields CDR1 WSHSY and CDR2 SAAADI. CDR3 DNA: TGCGCCAGCGGGATGGACGGAGGGTACGAGCAGTACTTC. This encodes CASGMDGGYEQYF.

This chain links TRBV7-9 with TRBJ2-7; the D is unclear. The CDR3 has 13 amino acids. Trimming took 4 bases from V and 5 from J, leaving 12 bases between them. Germline loops: CDR1 SEHNR, CDR2 FQNEAQ (reference sequence). CDR3 bases: TGTGCCAGCAGCTCCGACACATTCCACGAGCAGTACTTC. This encodes CASSSDTFHEQYF.

V is TRBV28 and J is TRBJ1-1; possibly TRBD1 for D (5 bases). The CDR3 contains 13 residues. With 6 bases removed from V and 7 bases from J, the gap between germline ends came to 15 bases. Germline-derived CDR1 and CDR2 are MDHEN and SYDVKM. CDR3: CASSQGPIGEAFF. The CDR3 coding sequence is TGTGCCAGCAGCCAGGGCCCAATAGGTGAAGCTTTCTTT.

This chain uses TRBV12-3 or TRBV12-4 with TRBJ1-1; tentatively, D is TRBD1 (6 bases). CDR3 length: 12 residues. V was cut by 3 bases and J by 5 bases, with 7 bases left in between. The CDR3 DNA is TGTGCCAGCAGTTTGGGGGCGACTGAAGCTTTCTTT. Translation gives CASSLGATEAFF.

For the CDR3, the DNA is TGCAGCGGCGGAGGACAGGCGAACACTGAAGCTTTCTTT. This codes for CSGGGQANTEAFF. J is TRBJ1-1 and V is TRBV29-1; TRBD1 agrees at 7 bases. V gave up 7 bases and J gave up 1 base; unmatched junction bases: 6. The CDR3 has 13 amino acids. In germline, CDR1 is SQVTM, CDR2 ANQGSEA. Full variable domain (rest looked up from reference TRBV29-1 and TRBJ1-1): SAVISQKPSRDICQRGTSLTIQCQVDSQVTMMFWYRQQPGQSLTLIATANQGSEATYESGFVIDKFPISRPNLTFSTLTVSNMSPEDSSIYLCSGGGQANTEAFFGQGTRLTVV.

This rearrangement joins TRBV19 to TRBJ1-2; maybe TRBD1 (5 bases). The germline gives CDR1 LNHDA, CDR2 SQIVND (reference sequence). CDR3 size: 13 residues. The V gene lost 5 bases and the J gene lost 7 bases, with 14 bases spanning the gap. Written as DNA, the CDR3 is TGTGCCAGTAGTCCTTCCAGGGTGATTGGCTACACCTTC. Protein: CASSPSRVIGYTF.

This clone was picked up a small number of times. The chain recombines TRBV12-3 or TRBV12-4 with TRBJ2-5, with D uncertain. The V end lost 3 bases, the J end lost 4 bases, and 3 bases lay between the germline ends. The CDR3 is made up of 11 amino acids. The CDR3 DNA is TGTGCCAGCAGTTTTATAGAGACCCAGTACTTC. It is translated as CASSFIETQYF.

This chain connects TRBV3-1 (or the pseudogene TRBV3-2) to TRBJ2-1, with unresolved D. The CDR3 has 13 residues. V was cut by 6 bases and J by 5 bases, with 11 bases left in between. The V gene's germline CDR1 is LGHDT and CDR2 YNNKEL (reference sequence). The DNA of the CDR3 is TGTGCCAGCAGACTACGACTTGACAATGAGCAGTTCTTC. Translating gives CASRLRLDNEQFF.